This T cell receptor (beta chain) was sequenced for a study of long-term antiretroviral therapy in people with HIV. Study-level information: Samples from the earliest time points predate the 2015 immediate-ART recommendation by about a decade.

As concerns this clone: Its target is not known.

The run of the v3.0 immunoSEQ assay was at survey level. Sequencing was performed with immunoSEQ multiplex PCR; in TCRdb, only in-frame clones are kept and a portion is missing. The sample contains under 40,000 clones, roughly four fifths of which appear only once. General observations from the study: The clones with expansion before ART were dominant in the repertoire at all time points. HIV repertoires spanned narrower CDR3 length ranges than controls. Information pertaining to ART adherence, viral resistance or therapeutic modifications was not obtained.

The material sequenced was unsorted PBMCs, taken 0.3 years after starting antiretroviral therapy. This clonotype was sampled from a man aged 18 to 29 with HIV.

The CDR3 bases are TGTGCCAGCGGCCCAGCTAAAGGTACTGAAGCTTTCTTT. Translation: CASGPAKGTEAFF. The rearrangement joins TRBV10-3 to TRBJ1-1, with D uncertain. With 10 bases removed from V and 5 bases from J, the gap between germline ends came to 17 bases. The CDR3 runs 13 residues. From germline, CDR1 is ENHRY and CDR2 SYGVKD.